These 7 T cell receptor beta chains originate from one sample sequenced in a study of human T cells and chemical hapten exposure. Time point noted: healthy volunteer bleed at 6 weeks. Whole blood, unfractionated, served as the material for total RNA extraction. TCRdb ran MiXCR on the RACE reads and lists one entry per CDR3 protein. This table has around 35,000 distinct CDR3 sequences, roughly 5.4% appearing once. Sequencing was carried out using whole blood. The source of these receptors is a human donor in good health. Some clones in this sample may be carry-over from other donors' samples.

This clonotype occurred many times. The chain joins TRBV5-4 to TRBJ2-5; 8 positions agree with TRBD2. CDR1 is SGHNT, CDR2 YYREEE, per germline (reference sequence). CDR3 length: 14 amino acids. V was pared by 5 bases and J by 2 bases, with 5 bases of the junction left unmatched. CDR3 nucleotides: TGTGCCAGCAGTTTCAAGCGGGAGCAAGAGACCCAGTACTTC. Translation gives CASSFKREQETQYF.

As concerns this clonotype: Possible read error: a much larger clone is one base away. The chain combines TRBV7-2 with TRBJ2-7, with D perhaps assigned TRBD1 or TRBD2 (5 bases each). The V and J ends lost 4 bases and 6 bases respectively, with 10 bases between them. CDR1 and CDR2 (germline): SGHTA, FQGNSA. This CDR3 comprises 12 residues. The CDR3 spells CASSWAGSEQYF. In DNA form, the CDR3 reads TGTGCCAGCAGCTGGGCAGGGAGCGAGCAGTACTTC.

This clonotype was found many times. CDR3 sequence (DNA): TGTGCCAGCAGCCATGAAGGGACTAGCGGGAACACCGGGGAGCTGTTTTTT. It specifies CASSHEGTSGNTGELFF. The chain links TRBV4-2 to TRBJ2-2; 11 bases align to TRBD2. Losses at the gene ends were 3 bases for V and 1 base for J; bases not matched to a gene: 4. This CDR3 is 17 amino acids long. Germline CDR1 and CDR2: LGHNA and YNFKEQ.

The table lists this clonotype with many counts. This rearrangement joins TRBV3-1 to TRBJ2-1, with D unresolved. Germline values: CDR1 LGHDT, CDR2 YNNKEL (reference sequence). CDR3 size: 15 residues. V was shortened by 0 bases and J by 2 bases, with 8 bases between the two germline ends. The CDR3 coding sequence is TGTGCCAGCAGCCAAGAACCCGGGCCCTACAATGAGCAGTTCTTC. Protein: CASSQEPGPYNEQFF.

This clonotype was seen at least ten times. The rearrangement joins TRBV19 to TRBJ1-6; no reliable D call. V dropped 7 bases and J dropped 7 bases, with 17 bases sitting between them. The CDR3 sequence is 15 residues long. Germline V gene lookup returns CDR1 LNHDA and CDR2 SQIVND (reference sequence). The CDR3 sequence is CASMRTLLKNSPLHF. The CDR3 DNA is TGTGCCAGTATGCGGACGCTCCTTAAAAATTCACCCCTCCACTTT.

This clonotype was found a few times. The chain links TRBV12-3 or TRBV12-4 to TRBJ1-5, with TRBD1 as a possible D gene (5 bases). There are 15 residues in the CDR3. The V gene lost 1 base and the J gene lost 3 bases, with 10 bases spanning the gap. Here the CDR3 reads CASSLGQGINQPQHF. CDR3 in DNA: TGTGCCAGCAGTTTAGGCCAGGGAATCAATCAGCCCCAGCATTTT.

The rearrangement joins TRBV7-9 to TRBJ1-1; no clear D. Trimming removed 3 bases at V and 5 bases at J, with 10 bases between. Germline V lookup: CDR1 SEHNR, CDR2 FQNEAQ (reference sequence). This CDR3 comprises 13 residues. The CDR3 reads CASSFSGETEAFF. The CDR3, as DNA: TGTGCCAGCAGCTTTAGTGGGGAGACTGAAGCTTTCTTT.